The rows below give T cell receptor beta chains drawn from one sample of a study of patients and donors after allogeneic stem cell transplantation. TCRdb used MiXCR to reprocess the RT-PCR reads, holding one entry per CDR3 protein. The sample has over 150,000 distinct CDR3 sequences; roughly 31% are singletons. The sequenced sample was blood, either unsorted or a sorted T cell fraction (not recorded which). Receptors were obtained from a human donor who was either an allogeneic HSCT recipient or a stem cell or donor lymphocyte infusion donor (not recorded which). It is not recorded whose cells these are; they may come from a transplant donor. Both conserved end residues are part of each CDR3. Fields, in order: clone size, V gene, CDR3 protein. Only part of the rows carry a size: once, few, many, or a class if the clone is expanded.

abundance: -; v_gene: TRBV20-1; CDR3aa: CSASDFLRTYEQYF
abundance: few; v_gene: TRBV21-1; CDR3aa: CASSKGPGGPTISGANVLTF
abundance: many; v_gene: TRBV20-1; CDR3aa: CSGPDRNSGNTIYF
abundance: -; v_gene: TRBV27; CDR3aa: CASSLGTSGNEQFF
abundance: -; v_gene: TRBV12-3/TRBV12-4; CDR3aa: CASSPGLGQETQYF
abundance: many; v_gene: TRBV5-1; CDR3aa: CASSLEGQGAYGYTF
abundance: -; v_gene: TRBV28; CDR3aa: CASEGVVTGELFF
abundance: few; v_gene: TRBV7-7; CDR3aa: CASSPRGTSGSRSYNEQFF
abundance: few; v_gene: TRBV4-3; CDR3aa: CASSQDGGSGYGYTF
abundance: few; v_gene: TRBV5-1; CDR3aa: CASSDDGGTDTQYF
abundance: few; v_gene: TRBV9; CDR3aa: CASSVGDLGYTF
abundance: few; v_gene: TRBV9; CDR3aa: CASTAGGPSSGNTIYF
abundance: -; v_gene: TRBV24-1; CDR3aa: CATSGTSSYEQYF
abundance: many; v_gene: TRBV20-1; CDR3aa: CSVPGGNTEAFF
abundance: many; v_gene: TRBV9; CDR3aa: CASRPDSNYGYTF
abundance: -; v_gene: TRBV20-1; CDR3aa: CSAMNRDLGEQYF
abundance: many; v_gene: TRBV28; CDR3aa: CASRRDRGRNGYTF
abundance: many; v_gene: TRBV5-8; CDR3aa: CASSSLGDTTNEKLFF
abundance: -; v_gene: TRBV5-1; CDR3aa: CASSSGQASTDTQYF
abundance: few; v_gene: TRBV20-1; CDR3aa: CSARGRQPTYNSPLHF
abundance: -; v_gene: TRBV7-2; CDR3aa: CASTLTGPILYTDTQYF
abundance: -; v_gene: TRBV4-3; CDR3aa: CASSRGDRVTYEQYF
abundance: -; v_gene: TRBV5-1; CDR3aa: CASSPGTRLSGNTIYF
abundance: many; v_gene: TRBV29-1; CDR3aa: CSVLDSEAFF
abundance: few; v_gene: TRBV7-3; CDR3aa: CASSPRGGQFANEQFF
abundance: -; v_gene: TRBV27; CDR3aa: CASSLLAGVTDTQYF
abundance: -; v_gene: TRBV7-9; CDR3aa: CASSPGLAKADTQYF
abundance: many; v_gene: TRBV25-1; CDR3aa: CASSEYVWREGNTGELFF
abundance: -; v_gene: TRBV7-8; CDR3aa: CASSLSTGPTNSPLHF
abundance: -; v_gene: TRBV9; CDR3aa: CASTGGLRPQHF
abundance: few; v_gene: TRBV20-1; CDR3aa: CSARGRWEVDNEQFF
abundance: -; v_gene: TRBV6-5; CDR3aa: CASSYSKYLGTVGYTF
abundance: -; v_gene: TRBV6-1; CDR3aa: CASSEAERPHEQFF
abundance: -; v_gene: TRBV20-1; CDR3aa: CSAKGKSSYNEQFF
abundance: few; v_gene: TRBV29-1; CDR3aa: CSVTEGGRNQPQHF
abundance: -; v_gene: TRBV4-3; CDR3aa: CASSRYRDREETQYF
abundance: few; v_gene: TRBV5-1; CDR3aa: CASSLGVGANTEAFF
abundance: -; v_gene: TRBV12-3/TRBV12-4; CDR3aa: CASSLQGAGNQPQHF
abundance: few; v_gene: TRBV3-1; CDR3aa: CASSETSGQGEEKLFF
abundance: few; v_gene: TRBV6-5; CDR3aa: CASSSRGSPQHF
abundance: -; v_gene: TRBV5-1; CDR3aa: CASSPALRDRAFF
abundance: once; v_gene: TRBV20-1; CDR3aa: CSAPSGRLPYEQYF
abundance: few; v_gene: TRBV7-2; CDR3aa: CASSLGLTTETQYF
abundance: -; v_gene: TRBV2; CDR3aa: CASSEAPRVEQYF
abundance: -; v_gene: TRBV6-5; CDR3aa: CASSYYPGVPYNEQFF
abundance: -; v_gene: TRBV19; CDR3aa: CASSISGDGTEAFF
abundance: few; v_gene: TRBV7-6; CDR3aa: CASSPEGGSYEQYF
abundance: -; v_gene: TRBV25-1; CDR3aa: CASSEYLLAEPYEQYF
abundance: -; v_gene: TRBV29-1; CDR3aa: CSGLGGGEKLFF
abundance: few; v_gene: TRBV5-5; CDR3aa: CASSLAPLVQSQHF
abundance: -; v_gene: TRBV20-1; CDR3aa: CSVDSPSGGELFF
abundance: -; v_gene: TRBV10-3; CDR3aa: CAISESNRGHYEQYF
abundance: -; v_gene: TRBV3-1; CDR3aa: CASSPEAQETQYF
abundance: -; v_gene: TRBV28; CDR3aa: CASSLLTGYQETQYF
abundance: -; v_gene: TRBV7-9; CDR3aa: CASSWSDSNQPQHF
abundance: few; v_gene: TRBV4-1; CDR3aa: CASSQGGEGQPQHF
abundance: few; v_gene: TRBV20-1; CDR3aa: CSARDGNWDGYTF
abundance: -; v_gene: TRBV7-9; CDR3aa: CASSSRFGTGGSGYTF
abundance: -; v_gene: TRBV3-1; CDR3aa: CASSQDSGSAGDIQYF
abundance: -; v_gene: TRBV9; CDR3aa: CASSVRSFREQYF